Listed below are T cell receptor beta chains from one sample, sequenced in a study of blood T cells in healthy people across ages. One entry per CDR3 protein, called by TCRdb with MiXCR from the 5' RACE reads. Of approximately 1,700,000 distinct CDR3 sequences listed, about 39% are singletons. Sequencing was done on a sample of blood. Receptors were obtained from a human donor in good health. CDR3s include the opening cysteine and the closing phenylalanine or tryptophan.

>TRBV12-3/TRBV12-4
CASREDREKNIQYF
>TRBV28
CASRQAEHSPLHF
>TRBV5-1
CASSLQKGGNYGYTF
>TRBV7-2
CASSLGVHPNQPQHF
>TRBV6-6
CASSYSGFNEQFF
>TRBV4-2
CASSGLGYSGLQETQYF
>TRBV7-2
CASGSSPSTDTQYF
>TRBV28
CASSLDGTPGQPQHF
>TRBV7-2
CASSLAGRAEANEKLFF
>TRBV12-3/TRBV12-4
CASSKGKETQYF
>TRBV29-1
CSVELGQPDSYEQYF
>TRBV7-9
CASSSPGQRYNEQFF
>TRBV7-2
CASSLLGGEPQHF
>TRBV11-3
CASSYGLVNEQFF
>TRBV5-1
CASSPTGRTSGNTIYF